The 6 T cell receptor beta chains listed next were all sequenced from one sample in a study of blood T cell repertoires in COVID-19. Sequenced by immunoSEQ multiplex PCR; TCRdb stores in-frame clones only, minus some. The sample consists of 65,000 to 80,000 clones, about 89% of them appearing once. The sample was peripheral blood. Receptors originate from a man between 45 and 60 years old with active COVID-19.

The V gene is TRBV28, the J gene TRBJ2-7; D may be TRBD1 (5 bases). The germline gives CDR1 MDHEN, CDR2 SYDVKM. The CDR3 is 14 amino acids. V lost 5 bases, J lost 0 bases, and 11 bases lay in between. The DNA of the CDR3 is TGTGCCAGCAGTCCGCCAGGGTTCTCCTACGAGCAGTACTTC. It is translated as CASSPPGFSYEQYF.

This chain links TRBV12-3 or TRBV12-4 with TRBJ1-2; 7 bases are a match to TRBD1. This CDR3 region has 13 residues. Trimming removed 3 bases from V and 3 bases from J; junction bases left unmatched: 1. The CDR3 is CASSLGQHYGYTF. The CDR3 region has the DNA TGTGCCAGCAGTTTGGGACAGCACTATGGCTACACCTTC.

V usage is TRBV28 and J usage is TRBJ2-7; unclear D gene. The CDR3 is 14 residues long. Trimming took 2 bases from V and 4 from J, leaving 12 bases between them. Germline V gives CDR1 MDHEN, CDR2 SYDVKM. The CDR3 reads CASSLEAGTYEQYF. Written as DNA, the CDR3 is TGTGCCAGCAGTTTAGAGGCCGGAACATACGAGCAGTACTTC.

The CDR3 DNA sequence: TGTGCCAGCACCAAGTGGGGAGGGAGCACTGAAGCTTTCTTT. It translates to CASTKWGGSTEAFF. This chain links TRBV5-4 with TRBJ1-1; the D is unclear. The CDR3 consists of 14 residues. Deletions cut 6 bases from V and 4 bases from J, with 16 bases between. From germline, CDR1 is SGHNT and CDR2 YYREEE (reference sequence). Full variable domain (missing parts from reference TRBV5-4 and TRBJ1-1): ETGVTQSPTHLIKTRGQQVTLRCSSQSGHNTVSWYQQALGQGPQFIFQYYREEENGRGNFPPRFSGLQFPNYSSELNVNALELDDSALYLCASTKWGGSTEAFFGQGTRLTVV.

The chain carries TRBV12-3 or TRBV12-4 and TRBJ2-2; D possibly corresponds to TRBD2 (5 bases). Trimming removed 7 bases from V and 8 bases from J, with 11 bases in between. This CDR3 has 12 residues. The CDR3 DNA reads TGTGCCAGCAAATCGGGAAGTGGGGAGCTGTTTTTT. This encodes CASKSGSGELFF.

This rearrangement joins TRBV4-3 to TRBJ1-2, with 8 bases matching TRBD1. Germline V gene lookup returns CDR1 LGHNA and CDR2 YSLEER. CDR3 size: 13 residues. With 4 bases clipped from V and 4 bases from J, the junction kept 2 bases outside the gene matches. CDR3 sequence (DNA): TGCGCCAGCAGCCCGGGACAGGCCTATGGCTACACCTTC. Its translation: CASSPGQAYGYTF.